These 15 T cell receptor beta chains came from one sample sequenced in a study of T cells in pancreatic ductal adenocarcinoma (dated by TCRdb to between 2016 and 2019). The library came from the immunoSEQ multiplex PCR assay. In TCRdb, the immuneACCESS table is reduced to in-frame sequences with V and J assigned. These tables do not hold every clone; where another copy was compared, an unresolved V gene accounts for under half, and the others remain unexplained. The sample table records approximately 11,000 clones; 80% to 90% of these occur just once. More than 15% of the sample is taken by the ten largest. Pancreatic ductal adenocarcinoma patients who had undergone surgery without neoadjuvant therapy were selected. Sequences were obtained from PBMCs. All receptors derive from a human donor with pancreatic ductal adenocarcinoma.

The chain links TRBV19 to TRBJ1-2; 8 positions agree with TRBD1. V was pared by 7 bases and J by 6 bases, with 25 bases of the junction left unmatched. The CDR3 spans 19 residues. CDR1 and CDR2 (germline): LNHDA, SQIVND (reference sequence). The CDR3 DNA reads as TGTGCCAGTATAGGCCTTTTGTTGTACCCGGGACAGGAGGGGCATGGCTACACCTTC. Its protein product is CASIGLLLYPGQEGHGYTF.

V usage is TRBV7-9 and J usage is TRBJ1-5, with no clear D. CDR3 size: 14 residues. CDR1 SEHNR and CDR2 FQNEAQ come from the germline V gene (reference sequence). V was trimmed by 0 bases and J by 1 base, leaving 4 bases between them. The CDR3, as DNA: TGTGCCAGCAGCTTAGCGATGAGCAATCAGCCCCAGCATTTT. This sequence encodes CASSLAMSNQPQHF.

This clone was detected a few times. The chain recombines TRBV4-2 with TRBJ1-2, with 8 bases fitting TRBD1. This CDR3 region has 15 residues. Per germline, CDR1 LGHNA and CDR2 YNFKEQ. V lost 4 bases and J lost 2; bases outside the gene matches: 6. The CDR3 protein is CASSRGQGGNYGYTF. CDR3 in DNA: TGTGCCAGCAGCCGAGGACAGGGAGGAAACTATGGCTACACCTTC.

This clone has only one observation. The CDR3 coding sequence is TGTGCCAGCTCACCCATATCACTGACAGGGCCCACCGGGGAGCTGTTTTTT. Protein: CASSPISLTGPTGELFF. V and J are TRBV18 and TRBJ2-2; TRBD1 agrees at 7 bases. There are 17 residues in the CDR3. With 3 bases clipped from V and 4 bases from J, the junction kept 11 bases outside the gene matches. Germline V CDR1 and CDR2: KGHSH, LQKENI.

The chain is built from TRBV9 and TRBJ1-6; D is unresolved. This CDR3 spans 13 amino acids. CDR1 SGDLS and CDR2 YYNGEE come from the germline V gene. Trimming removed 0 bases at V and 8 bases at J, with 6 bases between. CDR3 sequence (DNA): TGTGCCAGCAGCGTAGGGCGCGATTCACCCCTCCACTTT. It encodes CASSVGRDSPLHF.

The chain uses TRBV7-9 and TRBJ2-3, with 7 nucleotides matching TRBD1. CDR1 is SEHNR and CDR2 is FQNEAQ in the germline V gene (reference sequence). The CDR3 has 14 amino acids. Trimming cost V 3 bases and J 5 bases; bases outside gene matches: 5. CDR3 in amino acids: CASSLRQGVDTQYF. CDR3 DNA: TGTGCCAGCAGCTTGCGACAGGGTGTAGATACGCAGTATTTT.

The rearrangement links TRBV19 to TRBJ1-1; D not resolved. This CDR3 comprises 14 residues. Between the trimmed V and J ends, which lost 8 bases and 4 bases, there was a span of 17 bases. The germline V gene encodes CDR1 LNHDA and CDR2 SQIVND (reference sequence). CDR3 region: CASLKQGGVTEAFF. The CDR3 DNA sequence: TGTGCCAGTCTCAAACAAGGAGGCGTCACTGAAGCTTTCTTT.

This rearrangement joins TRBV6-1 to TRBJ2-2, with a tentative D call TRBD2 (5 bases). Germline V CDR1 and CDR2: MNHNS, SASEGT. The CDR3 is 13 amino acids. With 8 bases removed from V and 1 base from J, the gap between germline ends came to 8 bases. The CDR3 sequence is CASGAGNTGELFF. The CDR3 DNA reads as TGTGCCAGCGGTGCGGGGAACACCGGGGAGCTGTTTTTT.

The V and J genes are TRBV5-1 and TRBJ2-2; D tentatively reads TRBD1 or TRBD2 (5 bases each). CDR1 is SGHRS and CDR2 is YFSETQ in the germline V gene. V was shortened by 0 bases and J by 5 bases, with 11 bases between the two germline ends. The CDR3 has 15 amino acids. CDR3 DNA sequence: TGCGCCAGCAGCTTGGAAGGGTGGGGGACCGGGGAGCTGTTTTTT. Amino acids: CASSLEGWGTGELFF.

The DNA for the CDR3 is TGCGCCAGCAGCCAAGGTCCCGGGACAGGGGAGTCCTACGAGCAGTACTTC. This sequence encodes CASSQGPGTGESYEQYF. V gene TRBV4-1 combines with J gene TRBJ2-7, with TRBD1 matching over 10 bases. The V segment lost 1 base and the J segment 1 base; nucleotides outside the gene matches: 7. Germline V gives CDR1 MGHRA, CDR2 YSYEKL. This CDR3 region has 17 residues.

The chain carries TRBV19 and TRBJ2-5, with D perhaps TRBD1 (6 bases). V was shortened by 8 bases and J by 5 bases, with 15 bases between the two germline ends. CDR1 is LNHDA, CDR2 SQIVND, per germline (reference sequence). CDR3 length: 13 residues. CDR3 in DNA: TGTGCCAGTTCCCTAAGGGGGAAGGAGACCCAGTACTTC. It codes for CASSLRGKETQYF.

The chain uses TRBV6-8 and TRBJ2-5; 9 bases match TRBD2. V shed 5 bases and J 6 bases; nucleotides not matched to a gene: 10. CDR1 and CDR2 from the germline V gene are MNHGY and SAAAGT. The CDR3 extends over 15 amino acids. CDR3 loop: CASSTRISGGKTQYF. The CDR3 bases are TGTGCCAGCAGTACCCGAATTAGCGGGGGAAAGACCCAGTACTTC.

The CDR3 here is CASSSGGNRWRMYEQYF. CDR3 bases: TGCGCCAGCAGCTCTGGTGGGAACAGGTGGAGGATGTACGAGCAGTACTTC. The chain is built from TRBV4-1 and TRBJ2-7; D may match TRBD1 or TRBD2 (5 bases each). Germline loops: CDR1 MGHRA, CDR2 YSYEKL. The CDR3 is made up of 17 amino acids. With 5 bases removed from V and 4 bases from J, the gap between germline ends came to 24 bases.

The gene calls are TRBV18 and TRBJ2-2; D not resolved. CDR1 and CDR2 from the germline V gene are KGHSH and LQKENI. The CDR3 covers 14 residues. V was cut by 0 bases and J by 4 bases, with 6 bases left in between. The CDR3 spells CASSPPSFTGELFF. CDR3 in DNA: TGTGCCAGCTCACCACCGTCCTTCACCGGGGAGCTGTTTTTT. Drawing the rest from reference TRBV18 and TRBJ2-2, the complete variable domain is NAGVMQNPRHLVRRRGQEARLRCSPMKGHSHVYWYRQLPEEGLKFMVYLQKENIIDESGMPKERFSAEFPKEGPSILRIQQVVRGDSAAYFCASSPPSFTGELFFGEGSRLTVL.

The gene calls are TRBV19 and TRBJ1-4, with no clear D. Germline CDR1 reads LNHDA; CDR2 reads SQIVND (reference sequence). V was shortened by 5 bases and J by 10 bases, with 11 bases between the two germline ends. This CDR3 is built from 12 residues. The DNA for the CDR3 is TGTGCCAGTAGTGCCACCAGAGGAAAACTGTTTTTT. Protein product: CASSATRGKLFF. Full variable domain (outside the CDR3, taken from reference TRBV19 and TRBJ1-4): DGGITQSPKYLFRKEGQNVTLSCEQNLNHDAMYWYRQDPGQGLRLIYYSQIVNDFQKGDIAEGYSVSREKKESFPLTVTSAQKNPTAFYLCASSATRGKLFFGSGTQLSVL.